The sequence of this T cell receptor (beta chain) was determined in a study of identical twins. Template switching (which added a universal primer site) was used, and cDNA carried unique molecular identifiers. Using its own MiXCR run on the 5' RACE reads, TCRdb lists one record per CDR3 protein. The data show some 690,000 distinct CDR3 sequences, 21% seen once. CDR1 and CDR2 (germline): LGHNA, YNFKEQ. This CDR3 contains 16 residues. V was pared by 3 bases and J by 5 bases, with 19 bases between. These sequences were also reported in another study, on T cells expressing NK-cell markers.

The sample was PBMCs. The chain carries TRBV4-2 and TRBJ1-1; D not certain. The sequence came from a woman aged 18 to 35 in good health. CDR3 bases: TGTGCCAGCAGCCAGGCGGACGGTGGAATCGGGACTGAAGCTTTCTTT. It codes for CASSQADGGIGTEAFF.